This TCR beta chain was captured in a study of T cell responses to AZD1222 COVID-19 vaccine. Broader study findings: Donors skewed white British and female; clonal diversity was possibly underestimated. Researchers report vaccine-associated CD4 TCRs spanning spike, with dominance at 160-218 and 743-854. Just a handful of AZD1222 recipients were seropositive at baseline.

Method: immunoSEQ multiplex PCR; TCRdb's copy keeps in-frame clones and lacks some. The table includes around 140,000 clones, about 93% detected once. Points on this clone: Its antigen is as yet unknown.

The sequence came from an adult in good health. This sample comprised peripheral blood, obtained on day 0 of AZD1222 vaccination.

The CDR3 region has the DNA TGTGCCACCAGCTTAAGGACAGGGCCCTACGAGCAGTACTTC. Translated, it gives CATSLRTGPYEQYF. The chain couples TRBV15 to TRBJ2-7; 8 nucleotides line up with TRBD1. CDR3 length: 14 residues. J gave up 2 bases and V 5 bases, and 5 bases lay outside the gene matches. Germline CDR1 LNHNV, CDR2 YYDKDF (reference sequence).